Shown below are 20 T cell receptor beta chains from a single sample sequenced in a study of OX40 agonist ivuxolimab in advanced cancers. Library preparation employed the immunoSEQ multiplex PCR assay. The clones in this table, taken by TCRdb from immuneACCESS, are in-frame only. Not every clone is retained; where verified, under half of the shortfall comes from an unresolved V gene, and the cause of the rest is unknown. For this sample the table gives about 67,000 clones, of which 84% were detected only once. The ten largest make up 2% to 3% of the sample. This specimen was CD4+ or CD8+ T cells sorted from blood, taken in a trial of the OX40 agonist ivuxolimab. Source of these receptors: an adult with an advanced solid tumor such as melanoma, head and neck, liver or kidney cancer.

The CDR3: CASTEGTGNNSPLHF. CDR3 bases: TGTGCCAGCACCGAAGGGACAGGGAATAATTCACCCCTCCACTTT. The genes are TRBV6-4 and TRBJ1-6, with 9 bases that match TRBD1. Germline CDR1 reads MRHNA; CDR2 reads SNTAGT. The CDR3 loop spans 15 amino acids. Trimming removed 7 bases from V and 5 bases from J; junction bases left unmatched: 6.

The chain employs TRBV7-8 and TRBJ1-2, with D perhaps matching TRBD1 (5 bases). The CDR3 is 16 residues long. Deletions cut 2 bases from V and 1 base from J, with 14 bases between. Germline V gives CDR1 SGHVS, CDR2 FQNEAQ. CDR3 protein: CASSLRGGVRNYGYTF. The CDR3 DNA is TGTGCCAGCAGCTTACGGGGCGGGGTTCGTAACTATGGCTACACCTTC.

By frequency in the sample, this clone is large. CDR3 residues: CASSFPGQGWTEAFF. CDR3 nucleotides: TGCGCCAGCAGTTTCCCGGGACAGGGGTGGACTGAAGCTTTCTTT. This sequence joins TRBV10-2 and TRBJ1-1; TRBD1 agrees at 10 bases. J was trimmed by 5 bases and V by 5 bases; bases with no gene match: 8. The CDR3 consists of 15 residues. Germline loops: CDR1 WSHSY, CDR2 SAAADI.

This clone is a singleton in its sample. The chain links TRBV7-8 to TRBJ2-3; TRBD1 matches 7 bases. CDR1 is SGHVS, CDR2 FQNEAQ, per germline. There are 15 residues in the CDR3. The trim removed 5 bases at V and 0 bases at J, leaving 5 bases unmatched. CDR3 bases: TGTGCCAGCAGCGCCGACAGGGTCAGCACAGATACGCAGTATTTT. It is translated as CASSADRVSTDTQYF. Full variable domain (remainder filled in from reference TRBV7-8 and TRBJ2-3): GAGVSQSPRYKVAKRGQDVALRCDPISGHVSLFWYQQALGQGPEFLTYFQNEAQLDKSGLPSDRFFAERPEGSVSTLKIQRTQQEDSAVYLCASSADRVSTDTQYFGPGTRLTVL.

V and J are TRBV4-2 and TRBJ2-1, with 7 bases identical to TRBD1. The CDR3 runs to 16 residues. Germline loops: CDR1 LGHNA, CDR2 YNFKEQ. The V segment lost 4 bases and the J segment 3 bases; nucleotides outside the gene matches: 9. The CDR3 is CASSLRTRDSYNEQFF. Written as DNA, the CDR3 is TGTGCCAGCAGCCTAAGAACCCGGGACAGCTACAATGAGCAGTTCTTC.

V usage is TRBV5-1 and J usage is TRBJ2-5, with 9 positions matching TRBD2. This CDR3 has 15 residues. V trimming: 4 bases; J trimming: 5 bases; junction bases outside the gene matches: 9. Germline V CDR1 and CDR2: SGHRS, YFSETQ. The CDR3 loop reads CASSRAGGDGETQYF. As DNA, the CDR3 is TGCGCCAGCAGCAGGGCGGGAGGGGACGGCGAGACCCAGTACTTC.

The chain is built from TRBV5-1 and TRBJ2-5; 7 nucleotides line up with TRBD1. The CDR3 is 13 amino acids. The V and J ends lost 4 bases and 2 bases, in that order; junction bases with no gene match: 2. Germline V gene data show CDR1 as SGHRS and CDR2 as YFSETQ. This chain's CDR3 is CASSRGQQETQYF. In nucleotides, the CDR3 is TGCGCCAGCAGCAGGGGACAGCAAGAGACCCAGTACTTC.

The V and J genes are TRBV5-8 and TRBJ2-7; D might be TRBD1 (6 bases). Trimming cost V 3 bases and J 1 base, with 20 bases left between them. Germline V CDR1 and CDR2: SGHTS, YDEGEE. The CDR3 is made up of 17 amino acids. The DNA for the CDR3 is TGTGCCAGCAGCTCAGTAATTGGACAGACTATATCCTACGAGCAGTACTTC. This translates into CASSSVIGQTISYEQYF.

V is TRBV6-5 and J is TRBJ1-2; weak D call: TRBD1 (5 bases). The CDR3 runs 12 residues. V shed 6 bases and J shed 12 bases, with 17 bases lying between them. Germline V gene data show CDR1 as MNHEY and CDR2 as SVGAGI. CDR3 nucleotide sequence: TGTGCCAGCAGGGAAGGGACGAATCTTGACACCTTC. This sequence encodes CASREGTNLDTF.

This chain links TRBV19 with TRBJ2-7, with 11 positions matching TRBD2. This CDR3 is built from 18 residues. Trimming took 0 bases from V and 0 from J; bases not matched to a gene: 7. Germline lookup yields CDR1 LNHDA and CDR2 SQIVND (reference sequence). CDR3 nucleotides: TGTGCCAGTAGTATAGATTCCGGCGGGACTAGCGGCTCCTACGAGCAGTACTTC. Its protein product is CASSIDSGGTSGSYEQYF.

The chain recombines TRBV4-2 with TRBJ1-3; tentative D call: TRBD1 (5 bases). Germline V gene sequence: CDR1 LGHNA, CDR2 YNFKEQ. This CDR3 has 16 residues. V lost 1 base to trimming and J lost 0 bases, with 10 bases between them. CDR3 protein: CASSQVQGSSGNTIYF. CDR3 bases: TGTGCCAGCAGCCAAGTCCAGGGAAGCTCTGGAAACACCATATATTTT.

The rearrangement links TRBV11-2 to TRBJ2-5, with TRBD1 matching 9 bases. J was trimmed by 1 base and V by 4 bases; bases with no gene match: 4. Germline values: CDR1 SGHAT, CDR2 FQNNGV. The CDR3 totals 15 residues. Written as DNA, the CDR3 is TGTGCCAGCAGCTCGGACAGGGGACGCCAAGAGACCCAGTACTTC. It yields the protein CASSSDRGRQETQYF.

V gene TRBV5-6 combines with J gene TRBJ1-1, with 7 bases lining up with TRBD1. Germline assignment: CDR1 SGHDT and CDR2 YYEEEE. The CDR3 runs to 15 residues. Trimming took 1 base from V and 0 from J; bases not matched to a gene: 3. The CDR3 sequence is CASSLPGQLNTEAFF. CDR3 in DNA: TGTGCCAGCAGCTTGCCGGGACAGTTGAACACTGAAGCTTTCTTT.

The chain links TRBV6-6 to TRBJ2-7; D is undetermined. The CDR3 length is 15 residues. V was pared by 0 bases and J by 0 bases, with 9 bases between. Germline loops: CDR1 MNHNY, CDR2 SVGAGI (reference sequence). This CDR3 reads CASSYSPFSSYEQYF. For the CDR3, the DNA is TGTGCCAGCAGTTACTCGCCGTTCAGCTCCTACGAGCAGTACTTC.

The chain couples TRBV4-2 to TRBJ2-3; TRBD2 aligns across 9 bases. The germline gives CDR1 LGHNA, CDR2 YNFKEQ. The CDR3 loop spans 17 amino acids. V trimming: 1 base; J trimming: 2 bases; junction bases outside the gene matches: 7. The CDR3 region is CASSQVSGGPDTDTQYF. In DNA, the CDR3 is TGTGCCAGCAGCCAAGTCAGCGGGGGGCCTGACACAGATACGCAGTATTTT.

The chain recombines TRBV19 with TRBJ1-2; 7 positions agree with TRBD1. The V gene's germline CDR1 is LNHDA and CDR2 SQIVND (reference sequence). Trimming at V came to 8 bases and at J to 1 base, leaving 4 bases not matched to a gene. The CDR3 has 13 amino acids. The CDR3 protein is CASQGGINYGYTF. DNA for the CDR3: TGTGCCAGTCAAGGGGGCATTAACTATGGCTACACCTTC.

This chain connects TRBV6-1 to TRBJ1-2; D may be TRBD1 (5 bases). Germline V lookup: CDR1 MNHNS, CDR2 SASEGT. With 5 bases removed from V and 8 bases from J, the gap between germline ends came to 12 bases. The length of the CDR3 is 12 residues. The CDR3 protein is CASSSGRRGYTF. The CDR3 DNA sequence: TGTGCCAGCAGTTCGGGACGTAGAGGCTACACCTTC.

This chain links TRBV9 with TRBJ2-3; D is perhaps TRBD2 (5 bases). The CDR3 totals 13 residues. CDR1 SGDLS and CDR2 YYNGEE come from the germline V gene. The V end lost 3 bases, the J end lost 5 bases, and 10 bases lay between the germline ends. CDR3 sequence: CASSERAGDTQYF. The CDR3 DNA reads as TGTGCCAGCAGCGAGAGGGCTGGAGATACGCAGTATTTT. Full variable domain (outside the CDR3, taken from reference TRBV9 and TRBJ2-3): DSGVTQTPKHLITATGQRVTLRCSPRSGDLSVYWYQQSLDQGLQFLIQYYNGEERAKGNILERFSAQQFPDLHSELNLSSLELGDSALYFCASSERAGDTQYFGPGTRLTVL.

V is TRBV25-1 and J is TRBJ1-4, with D uncertain. This CDR3 region has 14 residues. CDR1 is MGHDK and CDR2 is SYGVNS in the germline V gene. V was pared by 4 bases and J by 2 bases, with 8 bases between. CDR3 sequence (DNA): TGTGCCAGCAGTGTAGGGCAGACTAATGAAAAACTGTTTTTT. This gives the protein CASSVGQTNEKLFF.

The V and J genes are TRBV4-3 and TRBJ2-6; D assignment may be TRBD1 or TRBD2 (5 bases each). This CDR3 contains 16 residues. Per germline, CDR1 LGHNA and CDR2 YSLEER. Trimming took off 0 bases at V and 4 bases at J, with 10 bases between the two ends. The CDR3 sequence is CASSQEIGTGANVLTF. DNA of the CDR3: TGCGCCAGCAGCCAAGAAATAGGGACCGGGGCCAACGTCCTGACTTTC.